This T cell receptor beta chain was sequenced during a study of blood T cell repertoires in COVID-19. Study-wide context: Acute-phase and convalescent COVID-19 samples originated in the United States, Italy and Spain.

The authors' processing: The authors estimated nucleated cell counts from reference gene primer amplification. Assay: immunoSEQ multiplex PCR; the TCRdb copy retains only in-frame clones and omits some. V and J calls and clone size come straight from that table; D and trimming were deduced from the DNA. The sample includes approximately 190,000 clones, over 80% of them seen just once. Between the trimmed V and J ends, which lost 6 bases and 2 bases, there was a span of 16 bases. Germline values: CDR1 MNHEY, CDR2 SVGAGI. The CDR3 is made up of 15 amino acids. Seattle patients were enrolled during active infection and followed longitudinally.

The sequenced sample was peripheral blood. The receptor was isolated from a woman in her sixties with COVID-19, enrolled during active disease. V is TRBV6-5 and J is TRBJ2-5; a weak D match, TRBD2 (6 bases). The CDR3 region is CASSHAAGIQETQYF. DNA of the CDR3: TGTGCCAGCAGCCACGCAGCGGGCATTCAAGAGACCCAGTACTTC.